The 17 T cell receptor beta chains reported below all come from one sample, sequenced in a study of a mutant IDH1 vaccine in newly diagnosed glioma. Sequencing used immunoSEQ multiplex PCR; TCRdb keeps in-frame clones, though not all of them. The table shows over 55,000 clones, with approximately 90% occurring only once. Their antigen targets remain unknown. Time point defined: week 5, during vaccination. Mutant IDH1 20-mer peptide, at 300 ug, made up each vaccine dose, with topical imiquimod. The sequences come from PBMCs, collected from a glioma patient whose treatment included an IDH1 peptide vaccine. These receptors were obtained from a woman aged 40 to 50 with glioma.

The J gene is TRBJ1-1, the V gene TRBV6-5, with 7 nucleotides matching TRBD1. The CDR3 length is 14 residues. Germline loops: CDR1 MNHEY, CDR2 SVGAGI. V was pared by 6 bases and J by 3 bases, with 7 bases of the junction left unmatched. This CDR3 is CASRARDSHTEAFF. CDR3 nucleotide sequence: TGTGCCAGCAGAGCTCGGGACAGCCACACTGAAGCTTTCTTT.

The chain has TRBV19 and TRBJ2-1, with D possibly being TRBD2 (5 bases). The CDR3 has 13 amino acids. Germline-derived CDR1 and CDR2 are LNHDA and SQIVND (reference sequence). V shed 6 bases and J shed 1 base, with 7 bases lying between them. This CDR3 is CASSGDSYNEQFF. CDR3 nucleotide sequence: TGTGCCAGTAGCGGGGATTCCTACAATGAGCAGTTCTTC.

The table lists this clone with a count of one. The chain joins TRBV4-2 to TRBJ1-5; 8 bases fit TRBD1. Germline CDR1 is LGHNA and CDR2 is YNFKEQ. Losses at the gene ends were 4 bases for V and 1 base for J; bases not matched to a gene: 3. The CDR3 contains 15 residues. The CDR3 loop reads CASSPGGSSNQPQHF. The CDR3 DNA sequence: TGTGCCAGCAGCCCAGGGGGCTCCAGCAATCAGCCCCAGCATTTT.

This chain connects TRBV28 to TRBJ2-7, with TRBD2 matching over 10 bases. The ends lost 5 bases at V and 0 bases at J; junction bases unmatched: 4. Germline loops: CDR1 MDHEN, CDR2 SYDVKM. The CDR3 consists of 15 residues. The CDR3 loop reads CASSTSGTSSYEQYF. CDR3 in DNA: TGTGCCAGCAGTACTAGCGGGACGAGCTCCTACGAGCAGTACTTC. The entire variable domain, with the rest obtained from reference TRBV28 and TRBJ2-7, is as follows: DVKVTQSSRYLVKRTGEKVFLECVQDMDHENMFWYRQDPGLGLRLIYFSYDVKMKEKGDIPEGYSVSREKKERFSLILESASTNQTSMYLCASSTSGTSSYEQYFGPGTRLTVT.

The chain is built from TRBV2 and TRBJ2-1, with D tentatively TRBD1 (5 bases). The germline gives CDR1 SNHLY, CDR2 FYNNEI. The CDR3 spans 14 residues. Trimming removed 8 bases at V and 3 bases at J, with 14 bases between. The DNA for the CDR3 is TGTGCCAGCGAAGGGGCCCAACTCTACAATGAGCAGTTCTTC. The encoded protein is CASEGAQLYNEQFF.

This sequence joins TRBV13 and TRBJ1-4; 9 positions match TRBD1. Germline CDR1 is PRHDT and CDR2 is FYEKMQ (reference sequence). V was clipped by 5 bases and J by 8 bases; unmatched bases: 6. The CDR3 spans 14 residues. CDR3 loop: CASSLGQGNEKLFF. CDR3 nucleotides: TGTGCCAGCAGCCTGGGACAGGGAAACGAAAAACTGTTTTTT.

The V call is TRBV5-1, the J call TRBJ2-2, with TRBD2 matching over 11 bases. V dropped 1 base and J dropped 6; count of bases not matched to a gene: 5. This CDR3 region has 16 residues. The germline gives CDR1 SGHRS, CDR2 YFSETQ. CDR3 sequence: CASSLQLAGAAGELFF. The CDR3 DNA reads TGCGCCAGCAGCTTGCAACTAGCGGGGGCCGCCGGGGAGCTGTTTTTT.

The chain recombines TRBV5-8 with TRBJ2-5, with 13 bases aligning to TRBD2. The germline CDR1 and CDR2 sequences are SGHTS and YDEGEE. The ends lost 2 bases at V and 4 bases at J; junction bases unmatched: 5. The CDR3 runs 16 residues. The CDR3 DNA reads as TGTGCCAGCAGCTTTCAACTAGCGGGGGGGGGAGAGACCCAGTACTTC. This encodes CASSFQLAGGGETQYF. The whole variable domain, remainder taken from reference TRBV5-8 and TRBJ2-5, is EAGVTQSPTHLIKTRGQQATLRCSPISGHTSVYWYQQALGLGLQFLLWYDEGEERNRGNFPPRFSGRQFPNYSSELNVNALELEDSALYLCASSFQLAGGGETQYFGPGTRLLVL.

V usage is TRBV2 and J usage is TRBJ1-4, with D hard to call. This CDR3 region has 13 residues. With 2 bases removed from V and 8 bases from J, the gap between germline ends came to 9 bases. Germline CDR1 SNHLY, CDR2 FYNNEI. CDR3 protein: CASSELAGEKLFF. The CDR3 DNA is TGTGCCAGCAGTGAATTGGCGGGAGAAAAACTGTTTTTT.

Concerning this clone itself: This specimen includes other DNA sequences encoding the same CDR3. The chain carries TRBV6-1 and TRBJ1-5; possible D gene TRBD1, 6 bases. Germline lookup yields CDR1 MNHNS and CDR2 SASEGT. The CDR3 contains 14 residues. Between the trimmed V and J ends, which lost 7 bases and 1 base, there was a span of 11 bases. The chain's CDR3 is CASNPTGSNQPQHF. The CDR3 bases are TGTGCCAGCAATCCCACAGGGAGCAATCAGCCCCAGCATTTT.

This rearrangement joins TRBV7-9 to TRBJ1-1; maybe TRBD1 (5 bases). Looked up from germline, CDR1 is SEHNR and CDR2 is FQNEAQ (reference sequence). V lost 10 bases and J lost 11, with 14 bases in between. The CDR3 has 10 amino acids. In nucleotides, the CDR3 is TGTGCCACCAGGGTGGGTCCCGCTTTCTTT. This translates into CATRVGPAFF.

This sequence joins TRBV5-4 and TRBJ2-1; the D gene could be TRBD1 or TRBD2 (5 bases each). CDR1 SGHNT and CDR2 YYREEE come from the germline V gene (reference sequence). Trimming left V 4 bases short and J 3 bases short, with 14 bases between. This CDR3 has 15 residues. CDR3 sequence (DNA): TGTGCCAGCAGCGTACATGCTGGGGGCTACAATGAGCAGTTCTTC. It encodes CASSVHAGGYNEQFF.

The CDR3 loop reads CASSGLSGTINEQFF. The CDR3, as DNA: TGTGCCAGCTCAGGGCTCTCAGGGACAATAAATGAGCAGTTCTTC. V and J are TRBV18 and TRBJ2-1; tentatively, D is TRBD1 (6 bases). Looked up from germline, CDR1 is KGHSH and CDR2 is LQKENI. The V end lost 5 bases, the J end lost 7 bases, and 18 bases lay between the germline ends. This CDR3 is built from 15 residues.

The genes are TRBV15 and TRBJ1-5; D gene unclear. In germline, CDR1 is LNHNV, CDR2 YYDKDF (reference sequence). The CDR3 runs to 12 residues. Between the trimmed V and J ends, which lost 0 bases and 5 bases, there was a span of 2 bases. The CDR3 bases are TGTGCCACCAGCAGAGATGATCAGCCCCAGCATTTT. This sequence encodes CATSRDDQPQHF.

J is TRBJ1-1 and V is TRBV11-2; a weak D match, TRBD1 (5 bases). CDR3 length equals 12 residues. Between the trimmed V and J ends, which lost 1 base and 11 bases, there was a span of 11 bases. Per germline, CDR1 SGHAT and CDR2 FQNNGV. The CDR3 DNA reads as TGTGCCAGCAGCTTAGGGGGGATAGTGGCTTTCTTT. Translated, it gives CASSLGGIVAFF.

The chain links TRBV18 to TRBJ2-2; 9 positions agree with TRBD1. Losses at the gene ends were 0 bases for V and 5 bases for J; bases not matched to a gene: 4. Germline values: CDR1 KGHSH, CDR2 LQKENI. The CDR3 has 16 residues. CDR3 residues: CASSPPGQGKTGELFF. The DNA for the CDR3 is TGTGCCAGCTCACCACCGGGACAGGGTAAAACCGGGGAGCTGTTTTTT.

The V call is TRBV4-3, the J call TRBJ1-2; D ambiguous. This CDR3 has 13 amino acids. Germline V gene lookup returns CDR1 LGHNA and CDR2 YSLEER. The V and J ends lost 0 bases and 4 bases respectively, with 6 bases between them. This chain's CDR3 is CASSQEAGYGYTF. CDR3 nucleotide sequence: TGCGCCAGCAGCCAAGAGGCAGGCTATGGCTACACCTTC.